Following are 32 T cell receptor beta chains from one sample sequenced in a study of PD-1 blockade in classical Hodgkin lymphoma. There was relapse after autologous stem cell transplantation in every patient, and there was variation in brentuximab vedotin exposure. Produced via immunoSEQ multiplex PCR; TCRdb's table is partial and in-frame only. The sample has about 100,000 clones; roughly 83% are singletons. The source material was peripheral blood mononuclear cells (PBMCs), sampled at baseline. Receptors were obtained from a human donor with classical Hodgkin lymphoma.

The chain combines TRBV5-1 with TRBJ1-2; D gene uncertain. CDR1 is SGHRS, CDR2 YFSETQ, per germline. V was shortened by 1 base and J by 2 bases, with 6 bases between the two germline ends. The CDR3 spans 13 residues. The CDR3 spells CASSLSQNYGYTF. Here the CDR3 DNA reads TGCGCCAGCAGCTTGAGTCAGAACTATGGCTACACCTTC.

This chain uses TRBV7-2 with TRBJ1-4; a possible D gene is TRBD1 (5 bases). Between the trimmed V and J ends, which lost 5 bases and 0 bases, there was a span of 10 bases. This CDR3 has 15 residues. The germline V gene encodes CDR1 SGHTA and CDR2 FQGNSA. CDR3 amino acids: CASSRGASTNEKLFF. For the CDR3, the DNA is TGTGCCAGCAGCCGCGGGGCCTCAACTAATGAAAAACTGTTTTTT.

V gene TRBV6-5 combines with J gene TRBJ1-3; no definite D call. In germline, CDR1 is MNHEY, CDR2 SVGAGI. CDR3 length equals 15 residues. The V end was cut by 0 bases, the J end by 4 bases, with 10 bases between. This CDR3 is CASSYSRWTGNTIYF. Here the CDR3 DNA reads TGTGCCAGCAGTTACTCGCGTTGGACCGGAAACACCATATATTTT.

V and J are TRBV30 and TRBJ1-5; D is possibly TRBD1 (6 bases). This CDR3 contains 16 residues. V gave up 2 bases and J gave up 0 bases, with 14 bases separating them. The germline gives CDR1 GTSNPN, CDR2 SVGIG (reference sequence). Written as DNA, the CDR3 is TGTGCCTGGAGTCTCGGACAGCCAGATAGCAATCAGCCCCAGCATTTT. It codes for CAWSLGQPDSNQPQHF.

The chain is built from TRBV2 and TRBJ2-5; D possibly uses TRBD1 or TRBD2 (6 bases each). V was pared by 6 bases and J by 7 bases, with 15 bases between. CDR3 size: 13 residues. Germline V gives CDR1 SNHLY, CDR2 FYNNEI. CDR3 DNA: TGTGCCAGCAGGGTAGCGGAGGGGGGGACCCAGTACTTC. Its translation is CASRVAEGGTQYF.

The V call is TRBV25-1, the J call TRBJ2-1; D may be TRBD1 or TRBD2 (5 bases each). The germline gives CDR1 MGHDK, CDR2 SYGVNS. This CDR3 comprises 14 residues. The V gene lost 6 bases and the J gene lost 7 bases, with 16 bases spanning the gap. The CDR3 nucleotides read TGTGCCAGCAGGGTCGGCTTGGGACGGAATGAGCAGTTCTTC. This gives the protein CASRVGLGRNEQFF.

V and J are TRBV7-9 and TRBJ2-7; TRBD2 agrees at 10 bases. Trimming took 5 bases from V and 4 from J; bases not matched to a gene: 8. CDR1 and CDR2 from the germline V gene are SEHNR and FQNEAQ (reference sequence). The CDR3 has 15 amino acids. This CDR3 reads CASSPGGLANYEQYF. CDR3 DNA sequence: TGTGCCAGCAGCCCCGGGGGACTAGCGAATTACGAGCAGTACTTC.

CDR3 protein: CASSLGRQNEQFF. For the CDR3, the DNA is TGTGCCAGCAGCTTGGGTCGACAGAATGAGCAGTTCTTC. The V call is TRBV11-2, the J call TRBJ2-1; D perhaps matches TRBD1 (5 bases). CDR3 length equals 13 residues. V lost 3 bases, J lost 7 bases, and 10 bases lay in between. CDR1 is SGHAT and CDR2 is FQNNGV in the germline V gene.

This clone appeared a few times. The chain combines TRBV19 with TRBJ1-1; TRBD1 matches 7 bases. Germline V gives CDR1 LNHDA, CDR2 SQIVND (reference sequence). CDR3 length: 14 residues. With V trimmed by 2 bases and J by 10 bases, 10 bases remained unmatched. The CDR3 spells CASSINQGVGRAFF. CDR3 bases: TGTGCCAGTAGTATAAACCAGGGGGTAGGAAGAGCTTTCTTT.

This chain uses TRBV5-6 with TRBJ1-1; 7 nucleotides match TRBD1. The CDR3 length is 16 residues. Germline loops: CDR1 SGHDT, CDR2 YYEEEE. V lost 1 base and J lost 0; bases outside the gene matches: 6. CDR3 in DNA: TGTGCCAGCAGCTTGACAGGGGTCCCCATGAACACTGAAGCTTTCTTT. This encodes CASSLTGVPMNTEAFF.

In this sample, this clone turned up once. The gene calls are TRBV10-3 and TRBJ2-3, with D tentatively TRBD1 or TRBD2 (5 bases each). Germline-derived CDR1 and CDR2 are ENHRY and SYGVKD. V was clipped by 8 bases and J by 6 bases, with 18 bases between them. This CDR3 spans 14 amino acids. This chain's CDR3 is CAIRGVGSADTQYF. As DNA, the CDR3 is TGTGCCATCCGAGGGGTGGGCTCGGCGGATACGCAGTATTTT.

This clone was detected only a few times. The chain is built from TRBV5-1 and TRBJ2-7; D uncertain. V lost 2 bases and J lost 2, with 8 bases in between. Per the germline V gene, CDR1 is SGHRS and CDR2 is YFSETQ. This CDR3 is built from 13 residues. CDR3 nucleotides: TGCGCCAGCAGCTTCTCGGAGACCTACGAGCAGTACTTC. Amino acid sequence: CASSFSETYEQYF.

The chain employs TRBV10-3 and TRBJ2-1; perhaps TRBD2 as D (6 bases). Trimming pared 4 bases from V and 6 bases from J, leaving 7 bases between. The germline V gene has CDR1 ENHRY and CDR2 SYGVKD. The CDR3 totals 12 residues. The CDR3 DNA reads TGTGCCATCAGTGTGGGGGGCAATGAGCAGTTCTTC. Translated: CAISVGGNEQFF.

Notes on this clone: The junction departs from germline at one end; a sequencing error may be responsible. The chain links TRBV7-2 to TRBJ1-1; D is unclear. The CDR3 covers 16 residues. Per germline, CDR1 SGHTA and CDR2 FQGNSA. This chain's CDR3 is CASSLAGGLPNAEAFF. The CDR3 nucleotides are TGTGCCAGCAGCCTAGCGGGTGGGCTCCCTAACGCTGAAGCTTTCTTT.

V and J are TRBV11-2 and TRBJ2-7; 8 bases line up with TRBD1. Trimming removed 1 base from V and 9 bases from J; junction bases left unmatched: 11. Germline-derived CDR1 and CDR2 are SGHAT and FQNNGV. The CDR3 runs 15 residues. The CDR3 DNA reads as TGTGCCAGCAGCTTAGCGGCAGGGGGCTATGAGGGGCAGTACTTC. This codes for CASSLAAGGYEGQYF.

V gene TRBV30 combines with J gene TRBJ2-5, with 8 bases that match TRBD1. This CDR3 is built from 13 residues. Per the germline V gene, CDR1 is GTSNPN and CDR2 is SVGIG (reference sequence). V lost 3 bases and J lost 5; bases outside the gene matches: 5. The chain's CDR3 is CAWSQGAPETQYF. CDR3 sequence (DNA): TGTGCCTGGAGCCAGGGGGCGCCTGAGACCCAGTACTTC.

V usage is TRBV21-1 and J usage is TRBJ1-4. TRBV21-1 is termed a pseudogene. This CDR3 has 17 amino acids. DNA of the CDR3: TGTGCCAGCAGCAAAGTGTTCGGCGGGGTATATGGGGAAAAACTGTTTTTT. It yields the protein CASSKVFGGVYGEKLFF.

This clone was recorded a few times. This rearrangement joins TRBV4-1 to TRBJ1-1, with D unclear. V shed 1 base and J shed 6 bases, with 12 bases lying between them. Germline V gene data show CDR1 as MGHRA and CDR2 as YSYEKL. CDR3 length equals 14 residues. CDR3 sequence (DNA): TGCGCCAGCAGCCAAGGGGAATATCTAGCTGAAGCTTTCTTT. Its protein is CASSQGEYLAEAFF.

This chain connects TRBV9 to TRBJ2-5; 8 positions agree with TRBD2. The CDR3 spans 15 residues. Germline V gene lookup returns CDR1 SGDLS and CDR2 YYNGEE. Trimming removed 0 bases from V and 2 bases from J; junction bases left unmatched: 3. The CDR3 DNA sequence: TGTGCCAGCAGCGTAGCGGGAGGGCATCAAGAGACCCAGTACTTC. Translated, it gives CASSVAGGHQETQYF.

The chain carries TRBV2 and TRBJ2-2; D is tentatively TRBD1 or TRBD2 (6 bases each). V lost 7 bases to trimming and J lost 7 bases, with 16 bases between them. CDR1 is SNHLY, CDR2 FYNNEI, per germline. The CDR3 covers 14 residues. CDR3 in DNA: TGTGCCAGCACCCCGGAGGGGGGCGGCGGGGAGCTGTTTTTT. It translates to CASTPEGGGGELFF.

This clone showed up many times. V and J are TRBV10-2 and TRBJ2-7; 7 nucleotides align to TRBD1. CDR1 is WSHSY and CDR2 is SAAADI in the germline V gene. The J segment lost 4 bases and the V segment lost 6 bases, leaving 3 bases of the junction unmatched. The CDR3 is made up of 12 amino acids. CDR3 in amino acids: CASSRDSYEQYF. Written as DNA, the CDR3 is TGCGCCAGCAGCCGGGACAGTTACGAGCAGTACTTC.

The CDR3 spells CSARAETEAFF. CDR3 sequence (DNA): TGCAGTGCTAGGGCGGAGACTGAAGCTTTCTTT. The chain links TRBV20-1 to TRBJ1-1, with D hard to call. The CDR3 loop spans 11 amino acids. The V and J ends lost 3 bases and 5 bases respectively, with 7 bases between them. Germline V CDR1 and CDR2: DFQATT, SNEGSKA (reference sequence).

CDR3 sequence: CASSLARADLREKLFF. CDR3 DNA sequence: TGTGCCAGCAGTTTAGCCAGGGCAGATCTGCGGGAAAAACTGTTTTTT. The rearrangement joins TRBV27 to TRBJ1-4; tentatively, D is TRBD1 (5 bases). V lost 2 bases and J lost 8, with 18 bases in between. The CDR3 sequence is 16 residues long. Germline V gene sequence: CDR1 MNHEY, CDR2 SMNVEV (reference sequence).

The chain recombines TRBV7-9 with TRBJ2-3, with 12 bases that match TRBD2. V trimming: 6 bases; J trimming: 6 bases; junction bases outside the gene matches: 7. Per germline, CDR1 SEHNR and CDR2 FQNEAQ (reference sequence). The CDR3 has 15 residues. CDR3: CASRSTSGSPDTQYF. The CDR3 nucleotides read TGTGCCAGCAGGTCGACTAGCGGGAGCCCCGATACGCAGTATTTT.

The chain couples TRBV18 to TRBJ1-1, with no clear D. V lost 3 bases to trimming and J lost 0 bases, with 8 bases between them. Germline lookup yields CDR1 KGHSH and CDR2 LQKENI. The CDR3 has 14 amino acids. The CDR3 DNA sequence: TGTGCCAGCTCACCCCAGGCCTTGAACACTGAAGCTTTCTTT. Protein product: CASSPQALNTEAFF.

This clone was recorded once. V is TRBV18 and J is TRBJ2-1, with a weak D call TRBD2 (5 bases). CDR3 size: 15 residues. V dropped 6 bases and J dropped 1 base, with 13 bases sitting between them. Germline assignment: CDR1 KGHSH and CDR2 LQKENI. This CDR3 reads CASSLGSSSYNEQFF. As DNA, the CDR3 is TGTGCCAGCTCGCTGGGGAGTTCGTCCTACAATGAGCAGTTCTTC.

The V gene is TRBV6-6, the J gene TRBJ2-2; unclear D gene. CDR1 and CDR2 (germline): MNHNY, SVGAGI (reference sequence). Trimming removed 2 bases at V and 0 bases at J, with 7 bases between. CDR3 length: 15 amino acids. CDR3 loop: CASSYQPSNTGELFF. CDR3 nucleotide sequence: TGTGCCAGCAGTTACCAGCCATCGAACACCGGGGAGCTGTTTTTT.

V and J are TRBV19 and TRBJ2-7; maybe TRBD2 (6 bases). CDR1 and CDR2 (germline): LNHDA, SQIVND (reference sequence). V was clipped by 2 bases and J by 4 bases, with 12 bases between them. This CDR3 spans 14 amino acids. The CDR3: CASSIRESVYEQYF. DNA for the CDR3: TGTGCCAGTAGTATACGGGAGTCCGTTTACGAGCAGTACTTC. The full variable domain, rest sourced from reference TRBV19 and TRBJ2-7, is DGGITQSPKYLFRKEGQNVTLSCEQNLNHDAMYWYRQDPGQGLRLIYYSQIVNDFQKGDIAEGYSVSREKKESFPLTVTSAQKNPTAFYLCASSIRESVYEQYFGPGTRLTVT.

V is TRBV27 and J is TRBJ2-5; TRBD2 aligns across 8 bases. The germline V gene has CDR1 MNHEY and CDR2 SMNVEV (reference sequence). After removal of 5 bases from V and 0 bases from J, the junction contained 5 bases not matched to a gene. The CDR3 has 15 amino acids. CDR3 loop: CASSVSGVYQETQYF. The CDR3 DNA reads as TGTGCCAGCAGTGTTAGCGGGGTGTACCAAGAGACCCAGTACTTC.

This rearrangement joins TRBV30 to TRBJ2-2; D not resolved. Germline V gene data show CDR1 as GTSNPN and CDR2 as SVGIG (reference sequence). V shed 0 bases and J shed 2 bases, with 7 bases lying between them. The CDR3 is made up of 14 amino acids. The CDR3 DNA follows: TGTGCCTGGAGTGTGCGGCCAAACACCGGGGAGCTGTTTTTT. This codes for CAWSVRPNTGELFF.

V gene TRBV21-1 combines with J gene TRBJ2-2; the D call in the table, TRBD1, was not verified against the DNA. TRBV21-1 is termed a pseudogene. CDR3 length: 16 amino acids. The CDR3 coding sequence is TGTGCCAGCAGCAAATGGGTGACATCGAACACCGGGGAGCTGTTTTTT. It is translated as CASSKWVTSNTGELFF.

The V and J genes are TRBV7-3 and TRBJ2-3; the D is unclear. Per germline, CDR1 SGHTA and CDR2 FQGTGA. The V and J ends lost 5 bases and 3 bases respectively, with 6 bases between them. CDR3 size: 12 residues. The CDR3, as DNA: TGTGCCAGCAGCCACGGAACAGATACGCAGTATTTT. Protein sequence: CASSHGTDTQYF.